The T cell receptor beta chain described here comes from a study of metastatic and nonmetastatic thyroid tumors. Study-level information: From malignant and benign thyroid patients, repertoires in blood and in tumor or nodule tissue were compared. Findings and caveats of the study: A significant increase in TCR beta diversity was reportedly seen in malignant thyroid tumors relative to benign nodules, in blood and tumor.

Until they underwent thyroid surgery, no patient had received any treatment. This clone was counted many times. Its target is not known. Under the authors' procedure: Researchers built a distant-metastasis classifier for papillary thyroid cancer that drew on CDR3 differences across clinicopathological groups. TCRdb reprocessed the PCR reads via MiXCR. Clone size and V and J calls follow TCRdb, not the original study. The table has about 11,000 clones, 9% to 15% seen once. The sample consisted of blood. The source is a female donor with papillary thyroid cancer or a benign thyroid nodule (not recorded which). Some clones in this sample may be carry-over from other donors' samples.

The CDR3: CASSLGTSGGGTDTQYF. DNA for the CDR3: TGCGCCAGCAGCTTGGGGACTAGCGGGGGGGGCACAGATACGCAGTATTTT. The chain joins TRBV5-1 to TRBJ2-3; 15 positions agree with TRBD2. The CDR3 loop spans 17 amino acids. Germline lookup yields CDR1 SGHRS and CDR2 YFSETQ. Germline trimming cut 0 bases from V and 1 base from J; bases unmatched to any gene: 0.